This is a list of T cell receptor beta chains from one sample in a study of shared clonotypes between healthy human individuals. Method: immunoSEQ multiplex PCR; TCRdb's copy keeps in-frame clones and lacks some. The sample contains 2 million to 2.5 million clones, under 97% of which appear only once. The sequenced sample was naive CD4+ T cells sorted from blood. The receptors derive from a young man in good health. CDR3s include the opening cysteine and the closing phenylalanine or tryptophan. The D gene is left open where the match is weak. Rows give clone size only sometimes, using once, few, many, or a class for an expanded clone.

v_gene	abundance	d_gene	j_gene	CDR3aa	CDR3nt
TRBV5-1	once	TRBD1	TRBJ1-2	CASSLAPGQGASDTF	TGCGCCAGCAGCTTGGCCCCGGGACAGGGGGCTAGCGACACCTTC
TRBV2	.	TRBD1	TRBJ1-3	CASSIILQGKSGNTIYF	TGTGCCAGCAGTATAATCCTACAGGGGAAATCTGGAAACACCATATATTTT
TRBV5-1	.	TRBD2	TRBJ2-5	CASSPRTSGGTKETQYF	TGCGCCAGCAGCCCGCGGACTAGCGGGGGGACCAAAGAGACCCAGTACTTC
TRBV5-6	.	.	TRBJ2-7	CASSFRRVLQGPNNEQYF	TGTGCCAGCAGCTTTCGGCGGGTGCTCCAGGGACCTAATAACGAGCAGTACTTC
TRBV27	once	.	TRBJ2-7	CASSPTRAISYEQYF	TGTGCCAGCAGTCCCACCAGGGCCATCTCCTACGAGCAGTACTTC
TRBV5-6	.	.	TRBJ2-3	CASSFMGIATFPSTDTQYF	TGTGCCAGCAGCTTTATGGGGATCGCCACCTTCCCTAGCACAGATACGCAGTATTTT
TRBV2	.	.	TRBJ1-1	CASSEKYTEAFF	TGTGCCAGCAGTGAAAAGTACACTGAAGCTTTCTTT
TRBV5-1	.	.	TRBJ1-2	CASSEGLPGPGGGYTF	TGCGCCAGCAGCGAGGGTCTTCCGGGGCCCGGCGGCGGCTACACCTTC
TRBV5-4	once	TRBD2	TRBJ2-1	CASSSELAGGNNEQFF	TGTGCCAGCAGCTCAGAACTAGCGGGGGGCAACAATGAGCAGTTCTTC
TRBV7-8	.	TRBD1	TRBJ1-2	CASSHLDRDNYGYTF	TGTGCCAGCAGCCATCTAGACAGGGACAACTATGGCTACACCTTC
TRBV18	.	TRBD1	TRBJ2-7	CASSPGTGNYEQYF	TGTGCCAGCTCACCAGGGACAGGTAACTACGAGCAGTACTTC
TRBV7-9	.	TRBD1	TRBJ2-3	CASSLVGTVTDTQYF	TGTGCCAGCAGCTTAGTGGGGACAGTCACAGATACGCAGTATTTT
TRBV30	.	.	TRBJ1-5	CAWSSPPQPQHF	TGTGCCTGGTCCTCCCCCCCCCAGCCCCAGCATTTT
TRBV11-2	few	.	TRBJ1-2	CASRRVVYGYTF	TGTGCCAGCAGGCGAGTGGTCTATGGCTACACCTTC
TRBV9	.	.	TRBJ1-5	CASSVGGEGPGNQPQHF	TGTGCCAGCAGCGTAGGTGGGGAGGGGCCGGGCAATCAGCCCCAGCATTTT
TRBV7-8	.	TRBD2	TRBJ2-5	CASSLGLAGGQQETQYF	TGTGCCAGCAGCTTGGGACTAGCGGGGGGACAACAAGAGACCCAGTACTTC
TRBV6-1	few	TRBD2	TRBJ2-2	CASRVAGGYTGELFF	TGTGCCAGCAGGGTAGCGGGAGGGTACACCGGGGAGCTGTTTTTT
TRBV5-4	.	.	TRBJ1-3	CASSLNAGVSGNTIYF	TGTGCCAGCAGCCTGAACGCAGGGGTTTCAGGAAACACCATATATTTT
TRBV28	.	.	TRBJ2-5	CASRPSTGPWSEKETQYF	TGTGCCAGCAGACCATCCACCGGCCCTTGGAGCGAGAAAGAGACCCAGTACTTC
TRBV28	once	TRBD1	TRBJ1-4	CASSLADRGKAPNEKLFF	TGTGCCAGCAGTTTGGCCGACAGGGGGAAAGCACCTAATGAAAAACTGTTTTTT
TRBV7-2	.	.	TRBJ2-4	CASSYGGGRNIQYF	TGTGCCAGCAGCTATGGAGGAGGTAGGAACATTCAGTACTTC
TRBV18	once	.	TRBJ2-7	CASSPPGRPYEQYF	TGTGCCAGCTCACCACCCGGCCGACCTTACGAGCAGTACTTC
TRBV5-1	.	TRBD1	TRBJ2-1	CASSTQGAKVNEQFF	TGCGCCAGCAGCACTCAGGGGGCAAAGGTAAATGAGCAGTTCTTC
TRBV4-3	.	TRBD2	TRBJ2-5	CASSPTAGGLETQYF	TGCGCCAGCAGCCCGACGGCGGGGGGGCTTGAGACCCAGTACTTC
TRBV5-1	.	TRBD2	TRBJ2-3	CASSVTGTSGTDTQYF	TGCGCCAGCAGCGTAACCGGGACTAGCGGTACAGATACGCAGTATTTT
TRBV7-2	.	TRBD2	TRBJ2-7	CASSLAGAGGTYEQYF	TGTGCCAGCAGCTTAGCGGGTGCGGGGGGGACATACGAGCAGTACTTC
TRBV5-1	.	.	TRBJ2-2	CASSPIAGPPTGELFF	TGCGCCAGCAGCCCTATCGCGGGGCCCCCTACCGGGGAGCTGTTTTTT
TRBV2	.	TRBD2	TRBJ2-2	CASSASGVGAGELFF	TGTGCCAGCAGTGCTAGCGGGGTAGGAGCCGGGGAGCTGTTTTTT
TRBV6-5	.	TRBD1	TRBJ2-7	CASSYSLGQGVYEQYF	TGTGCCAGCAGTTACTCGTTGGGACAGGGGGTCTACGAGCAGTACTTC
TRBV5-4	.	.	TRBJ1-1	CASSPGQLLTEAFF	TGTGCCAGCAGCCCAGGACAGTTACTGACTGAAGCTTTCTTT
TRBV30	.	TRBD2	TRBJ2-7	CAGRGSTYEQYF	TGTGCCGGGAGGGGCAGTACCTACGAGCAGTACTTC
TRBV15	.	.	TRBJ1-6	CATSTNRARGSSYNSPLHF	TGTGCCACCAGTACAAACAGGGCGAGGGGGAGCTCCTATAATTCACCCCTCCACTTT
TRBV7-3	.	TRBD2	TRBJ2-3	CASSRTSGGSKEIREYF	TGTGCCAGCAGCCGGACTAGCGGGGGGTCTAAAGAGATACGCGAGTATTTT
TRBV11-2	.	.	TRBJ2-7	CASSLGGPAYEQYF	TGTGCCAGCAGCTTAGGGGGACCTGCCTACGAGCAGTACTTC
TRBV2	.	TRBD2	TRBJ2-2	CASSASGRGLFF	TGTGCCAGCAGCGCGAGCGGGAGAGGGCTGTTTTTT
TRBV30	.	.	TRBJ1-1	CAWSPAVRAMNTEAFF	TGTGCCTGGAGTCCGGCGGTTCGGGCGATGAACACTGAAGCTTTCTTT
TRBV7-2	.	TRBD1	TRBJ2-5	CASSQNRQGAGETQYF	TGTGCCAGCAGCCAGAACAGACAGGGGGCAGGAGAGACCCAGTACTTC
TRBV6-5	.	.	TRBJ1-2	CASSYRQRSSGYTF	TGTGCCAGCAGTTACCGACAGCGTTCTAGTGGCTACACCTTC
TRBV18	.	TRBD1	TRBJ1-4	CASSPGTGGKSATNEKLFF	TGTGCCAGCTCACCCGGGACAGGGGGTAAATCGGCAACTAATGAAAAACTGTTTTTT
TRBV2	.	.	TRBJ1-1	CASSEEEGISEAFF	TGTGCCAGCAGTGAAGAAGAGGGTATCTCTGAAGCTTTCTTT
TRBV7-3	.	.	TRBJ2-1	CASSLSSEYNEQFF	TGTGCCAGCAGCCTGTCGTCCGAGTACAATGAGCAGTTCTTC
TRBV9	.	TRBD2	TRBJ2-2	CASSPTSGNTGELFF	TGTGCCAGCAGCCCGACTAGCGGGAACACCGGGGAGCTGTTTTTT
TRBV11-2	.	TRBD2	TRBJ2-3	CASSPGLAGIDTQYF	TGTGCCAGCAGCCCTGGACTAGCGGGAATAGATACGCAGTATTTT
TRBV5-1	.	.	TRBJ2-3	CASSLDPNSGTDTQYF	TGCGCCAGCAGCTTAGATCCGAACAGCGGCACAGATACGCAGTATTTT
TRBV27	.	TRBD1	TRBJ1-4	CASSSHPGGTEKLFF	TGTGCCAGCAGTTCCCACCCAGGGGGCACGGAAAAACTGTTTTTT